A single sample is the source of the 11 T cell receptor beta chains below, sequenced in a study of blood T cell repertoires in COVID-19. Assay: immunoSEQ multiplex PCR; the TCRdb copy retains only in-frame clones and omits some. The table has 300,000 to 400,000 clones, around 89% seen once. The sequenced material came from PBMCs or T cells enriched from blood (not recorded which). The receptors shown here come from a woman in her late teens or twenties who had recovered from COVID-19.

The CDR3 reads CASSLWDRENYGYTF. DNA for the CDR3: TGCGCCAGCAGCCTATGGGACAGGGAGAACTATGGCTACACCTTC. The chain recombines TRBV4-3 with TRBJ1-2; 9 bases are a match to TRBD1. Germline V gives CDR1 LGHNA, CDR2 YSLEER. Trimming cost V 4 bases and J 2 bases; bases outside gene matches: 5. The CDR3 consists of 15 residues.

This rearrangement joins TRBV28 to TRBJ2-7; maybe TRBD1 (5 bases). CDR1 is MDHEN and CDR2 is SYDVKM in the germline V gene. The CDR3 sequence is 16 residues long. Between the trimmed V and J ends, which lost 1 base and 0 bases, there was a span of 13 bases. The CDR3 nucleotides read TGTGCCAGCAGTTTATTAATATTAGACAGCTCCTACGAGCAGTACTTC. Translation: CASSLLILDSSYEQYF.

This chain connects TRBV11-2 to TRBJ1-2; D is unresolved. Trimming cost V 1 base and J 0 bases, with 9 bases left between them. The CDR3 contains 15 residues. CDR1 and CDR2 (germline): SGHAT, FQNNGV. The CDR3 DNA reads TGTGCCAGCAGCTTAGGGCCGTGGCCTAACTATGGCTACACCTTC. The encoded protein is CASSLGPWPNYGYTF.

This sequence joins TRBV14 and TRBJ2-5; 9 nucleotides line up with TRBD1. The CDR3 length is 16 residues. Germline trimming cut 6 bases from V and 5 bases from J; bases unmatched to any gene: 13. Germline V lookup: CDR1 SGHDN, CDR2 FVKESK. This chain's CDR3 is CASSLQDRGYRETQYF. CDR3 DNA: TGTGCCAGCAGTCTTCAGGACAGGGGATATCGGGAGACCCAGTACTTC.

The V gene is TRBV7-2, the J gene TRBJ2-2, with 16 bases lining up with TRBD2. Trimming removed 5 bases from V and 7 bases from J; junction bases left unmatched: 10. CDR1 and CDR2 (germline): SGHTA, FQGNSA. The CDR3 loop spans 18 amino acids. The CDR3 loop reads CASSPSGTSGGAIGELFF. The CDR3 DNA reads TGTGCCAGCAGCCCAAGCGGGACTAGCGGGGGGGCCATCGGGGAGCTGTTTTTT.

The gene calls are TRBV11-2 and TRBJ2-1, with TRBD2 matching 13 bases. V lost 4 bases to trimming and J lost 0 bases; unmatched junction nucleotides: 6. CDR1 is SGHAT, CDR2 FQNNGV, per germline. The CDR3 loop spans 18 amino acids. The CDR3 nucleotides are TGTGCCAGCAGCTCTAGACTAGCGGGGGGCCCCTCCTACAATGAGCAGTTCTTC. Translating gives CASSSRLAGGPSYNEQFF.

As regards this clone: Other DNA sequences within the sample encode an identical CDR3. The chain recombines TRBV9 with TRBJ2-7, with 9 positions matching TRBD1. This CDR3 region has 14 residues. Germline CDR1 and CDR2: SGDLS and YYNGEE. Germline trimming cut 2 bases from V and 3 bases from J; bases unmatched to any gene: 3. CDR3 bases: TGTGCCAGCAGCGTTTCGGGACAGGGCTACGAGCAGTACTTC. This gives the protein CASSVSGQGYEQYF.

The chain uses TRBV28 and TRBJ2-7, with 10 nucleotides matching TRBD1. The ends lost 8 bases at V and 9 bases at J; junction bases unmatched: 13. This CDR3 has 14 residues. Looked up from germline, CDR1 is MDHEN and CDR2 is SYDVKM. This chain's CDR3 is CASHLGGQGSWQYF. The DNA of the CDR3 is TGTGCCAGCCACTTGGGGGGACAGGGGTCCTGGCAGTACTTC.

The chain carries TRBV2 and TRBJ2-5; 10 bases map to TRBD2. Germline CDR1 and CDR2: SNHLY and FYNNEI. V gave up 8 bases and J gave up 0 bases; unmatched junction bases: 9. The CDR3 is made up of 16 amino acids. The CDR3 sequence: CASEKRGGPHQETQYF. CDR3 nucleotides: TGTGCCAGCGAGAAGCGGGGGGGCCCCCACCAAGAGACCCAGTACTTC.

Comment on this clone: The sample has other DNA sequences that encode this CDR3 too. The genes are TRBV19 and TRBJ2-7; TRBD1 matches at 9 bases. Germline CDR1 is LNHDA and CDR2 is SQIVND (reference sequence). Trimming took 3 bases from V and 6 from J; bases not matched to a gene: 3. The CDR3 is 13 residues long. This CDR3 reads CASSIGQGLEQYF. The CDR3 coding sequence is TGTGCCAGTAGTATCGGACAGGGGCTCGAGCAGTACTTC. The full variable domain, in which reference TRBV19 and TRBJ2-7 provide the parts outside the CDR3, is DGGITQSPKYLFRKEGQNVTLSCEQNLNHDAMYWYRQDPGQGLRLIYYSQIVNDFQKGDIAEGYSVSREKKESFPLTVTSAQKNPTAFYLCASSIGQGLEQYFGPGTRLTVT.

The rearrangement uses TRBV18 and TRBJ1-1, with 8 bases matching TRBD1. Germline V gives CDR1 KGHSH, CDR2 LQKENI. Unmatched junction bases numbered 12, after V lost 4 bases and J lost 2 bases. The CDR3 runs 17 residues. In DNA form, the CDR3 reads TGTGCCAGCTCACGAAAGACAGGGGATGGGGTTAACACTGAAGCTTTCTTT. Amino acids: CASSRKTGDGVNTEAFF.